This T cell receptor (beta chain) was sequenced during a study of T cell clones after liver transplantation. Concerning this clone itself: The sample has other DNA sequences that encode this CDR3 too.

The repertoire was sequenced with immunoSEQ multiplex PCR; TCRdb's copy has only in-frame clones and lacks some. The data hold under 130,000 clones, with roughly 80% observed a single time. The material was CD4+ T cells from blood, obtained approximately 50 months after liver transplant. This TCR was recovered from a human patient who received a liver transplant. Some T cells may originate from the graft donor.

CDR3 protein: CASSLQDSGNTIYF. CDR3 coding DNA: TGTGCCAGCAGTTTACAGGACTCTGGAAACACCATATATTTT. V and J are TRBV5-4 and TRBJ1-3, with D perhaps matching TRBD1 (5 bases). The CDR3 length is 14 residues. Trimming removed 5 bases from V and 0 bases from J, with 9 bases in between. Germline values: CDR1 SGHNT, CDR2 YYREEE (reference sequence).